The clone carrying this T cell receptor beta chain was observed a single time. Methods used by the authors: Estimation of nucleated cell counts was performed using reference gene primer amplification. TCRdb's table, derived via immunoSEQ multiplex PCR, lists solely in-frame clones and lacks some. Clone size and the V and J calls come from that table; the DNA yielded D and trimming. The repertoire holds 290,000 or so clones, with just over 90% as singletons. During active infection, Seattle patients enrolled and were then monitored through disease. V gave up 7 bases and J gave up 2 bases; unmatched junction bases: 5. CDR3 size: 13 residues. The data belong to a study of blood T cell repertoires in COVID-19. On the study more broadly: Italy, Spain and the United States were the sources of the convalescent and acute COVID-19 samples.

Source material: peripheral blood. The receptor was isolated from a woman aged 30 to 39 with COVID-19, enrolled during active disease. The chain is built from TRBV12-3 or TRBV12-4 and TRBJ2-7; 7 positions agree with TRBD1. Here the CDR3 reads CASTGGQTYEQYF. In nucleotides, the CDR3 is TGTGCCAGCACAGGGGGACAGACCTACGAGCAGTACTTC.